This T cell receptor beta chain was retrieved from a study of shared clonotypes between healthy human individuals. The CDR3 runs 16 residues. Trimming shortened V by 7 bases and J by 2 bases, and 18 bases separated the two germline ends. Germline-derived CDR1 and CDR2 are MDHEN and SYDVKM. Method: immunoSEQ multiplex PCR; TCRdb's copy keeps in-frame clones and lacks some. The profile shows about 110,000 clones, less than 75% of them singletons. The V call is TRBV28, the J call TRBJ2-1, with a weak D call TRBD2 (6 bases). This clonotype originated in a woman between 25 and 40 years old in good health. The sample was memory CD8+ T cells sorted from blood. Stated subset: CD45RO+ cells pooled with CCR7-negative TemRA cells. The CDR3 reads CASTRSWGEAYNEQFF. In nucleotides, the CDR3 is TGTGCCAGCACCAGAAGTTGGGGGGAAGCCTACAATGAGCAGTTCTTC.